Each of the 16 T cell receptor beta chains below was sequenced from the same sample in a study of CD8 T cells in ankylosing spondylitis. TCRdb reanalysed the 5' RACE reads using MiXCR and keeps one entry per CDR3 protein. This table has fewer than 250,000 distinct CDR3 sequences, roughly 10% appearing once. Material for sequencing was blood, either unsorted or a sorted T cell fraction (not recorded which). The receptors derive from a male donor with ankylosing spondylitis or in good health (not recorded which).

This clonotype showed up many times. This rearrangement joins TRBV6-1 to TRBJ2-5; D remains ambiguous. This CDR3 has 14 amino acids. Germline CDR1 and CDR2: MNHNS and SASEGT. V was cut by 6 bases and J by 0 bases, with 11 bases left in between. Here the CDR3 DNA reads TGTGCCAGCAGCCCCACAGCGTACCAAGAGACCCAGTACTTC. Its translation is CASSPTAYQETQYF.

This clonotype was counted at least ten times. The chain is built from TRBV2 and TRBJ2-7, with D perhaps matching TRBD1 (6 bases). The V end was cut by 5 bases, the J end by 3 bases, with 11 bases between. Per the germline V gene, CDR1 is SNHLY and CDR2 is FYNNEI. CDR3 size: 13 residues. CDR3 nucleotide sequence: TGTGCCAGCAGTTGGGACAACCTCTACGAGCAGTACTTC. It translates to CASSWDNLYEQYF.

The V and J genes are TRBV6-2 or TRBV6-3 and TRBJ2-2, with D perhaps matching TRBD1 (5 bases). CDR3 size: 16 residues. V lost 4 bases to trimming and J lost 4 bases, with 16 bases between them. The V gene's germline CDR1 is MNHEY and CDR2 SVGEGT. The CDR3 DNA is TGTGCCAGCAGTTTAGCCGCCAGACAGAGCACCGGGGAGCTGTTTTTT. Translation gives CASSLAARQSTGELFF.

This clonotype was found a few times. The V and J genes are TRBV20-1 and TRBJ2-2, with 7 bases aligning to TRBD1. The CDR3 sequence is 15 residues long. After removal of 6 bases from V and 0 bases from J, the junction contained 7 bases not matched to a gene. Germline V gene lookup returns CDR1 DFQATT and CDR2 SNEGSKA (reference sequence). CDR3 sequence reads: CSAHDRVANTGELFF. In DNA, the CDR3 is TGCAGTGCCCACGACAGGGTCGCGAACACCGGGGAGCTGTTTTTT.

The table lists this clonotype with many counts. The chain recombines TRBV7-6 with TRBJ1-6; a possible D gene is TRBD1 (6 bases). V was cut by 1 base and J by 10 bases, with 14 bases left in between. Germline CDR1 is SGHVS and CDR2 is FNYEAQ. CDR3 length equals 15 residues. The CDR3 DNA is TGTGCCAGCAGCTTAGTAGTGGGTGGGGGCTCACCCCTCCACTTT. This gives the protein CASSLVVGGGSPLHF.

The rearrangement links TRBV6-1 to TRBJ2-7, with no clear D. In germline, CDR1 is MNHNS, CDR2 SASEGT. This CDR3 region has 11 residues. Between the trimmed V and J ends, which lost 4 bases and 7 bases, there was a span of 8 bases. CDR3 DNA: TGTGCCAGCAGTGCGGACGCTGAGCAGTACTTC. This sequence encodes CASSADAEQYF.

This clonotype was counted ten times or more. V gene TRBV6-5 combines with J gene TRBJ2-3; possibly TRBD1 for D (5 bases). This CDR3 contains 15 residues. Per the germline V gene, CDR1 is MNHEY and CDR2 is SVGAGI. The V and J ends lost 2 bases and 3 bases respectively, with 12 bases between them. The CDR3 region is CASSYSRDLTDTQYF. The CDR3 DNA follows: TGTGCCAGCAGTTACAGCAGGGATCTAACAGATACGCAGTATTTT.

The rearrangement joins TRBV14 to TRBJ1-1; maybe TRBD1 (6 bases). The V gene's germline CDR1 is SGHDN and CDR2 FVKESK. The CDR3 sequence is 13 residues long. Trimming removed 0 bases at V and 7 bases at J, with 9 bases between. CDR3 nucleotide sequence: TGTGCCAGCAGCCAAGAGACAGGCCGTGAAGCTTTCTTT. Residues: CASSQETGREAFF.

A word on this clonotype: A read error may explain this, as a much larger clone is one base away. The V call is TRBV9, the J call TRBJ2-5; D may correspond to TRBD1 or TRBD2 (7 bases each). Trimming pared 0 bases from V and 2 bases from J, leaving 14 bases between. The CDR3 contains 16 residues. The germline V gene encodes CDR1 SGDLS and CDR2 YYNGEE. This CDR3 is CASSVGRGGAQETQYF. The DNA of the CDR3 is TGTGCCAGCAGCGTAGGCAGGGGGGGGGCACAAGAGACCCAGTACTTC.

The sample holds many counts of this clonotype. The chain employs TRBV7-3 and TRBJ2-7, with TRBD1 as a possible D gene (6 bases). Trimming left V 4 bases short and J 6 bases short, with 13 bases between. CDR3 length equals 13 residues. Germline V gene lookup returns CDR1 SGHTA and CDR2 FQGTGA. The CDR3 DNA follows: TGTGCCAGCAGCTCAAAAACAGGGACCGAGCAGTACTTC. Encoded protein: CASSSKTGTEQYF.

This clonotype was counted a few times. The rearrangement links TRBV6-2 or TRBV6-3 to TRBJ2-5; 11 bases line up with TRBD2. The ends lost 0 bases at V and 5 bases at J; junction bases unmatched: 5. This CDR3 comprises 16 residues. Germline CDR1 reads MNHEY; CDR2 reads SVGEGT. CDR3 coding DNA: TGTGCCAGCAGTTACTCGACTAGCGGGGCACGCGAGACCCAGTACTTC. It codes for CASSYSTSGARETQYF.

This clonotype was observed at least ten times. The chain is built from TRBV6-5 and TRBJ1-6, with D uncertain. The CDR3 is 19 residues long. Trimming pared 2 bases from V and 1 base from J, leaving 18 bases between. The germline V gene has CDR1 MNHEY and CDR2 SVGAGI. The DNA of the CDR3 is TGTGCCAGCAGTTACAGGAGCCCCATTGGGGAGTCCTATAATTCACCCCTCCACTTT. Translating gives CASSYRSPIGESYNSPLHF.

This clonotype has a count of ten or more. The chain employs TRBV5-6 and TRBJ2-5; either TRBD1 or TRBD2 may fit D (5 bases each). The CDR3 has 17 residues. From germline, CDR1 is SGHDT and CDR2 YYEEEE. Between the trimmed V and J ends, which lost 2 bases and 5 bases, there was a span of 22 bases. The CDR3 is CASSLRVGARWRETQYF. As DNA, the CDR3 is TGTGCCAGCAGCTTAAGGGTCGGGGCTAGATGGCGGGAGACCCAGTACTTC. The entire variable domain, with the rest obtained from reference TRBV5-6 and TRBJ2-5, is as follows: DAGVTQSPTHLIKTRGQQVTLRCSPKSGHDTVSWYQQALGQGPQFIFQYYEEEERQRGNFPDRFSGHQFPNYSSELNVNALLLGDSALYLCASSLRVGARWRETQYFGPGTRLLVL.

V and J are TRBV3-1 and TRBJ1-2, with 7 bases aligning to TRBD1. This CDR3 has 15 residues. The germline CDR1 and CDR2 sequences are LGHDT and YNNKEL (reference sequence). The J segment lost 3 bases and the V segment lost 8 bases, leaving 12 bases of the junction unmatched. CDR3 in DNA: TGTGCCAGCCAATTGAGGGGAGGGGGCGACTATGGCTACACCTTC. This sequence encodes CASQLRGGGDYGYTF. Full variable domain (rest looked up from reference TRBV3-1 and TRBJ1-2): DTAVSQTPKYLVTQMGNDKSIKCEQNLGHDTMYWYKQDSKKFLKIMFSYNNKELIINETVPNRFSPKSPDKAHLNLHINSLELGDSAVYFCASQLRGGGDYGYTFGSGTRLTVV.

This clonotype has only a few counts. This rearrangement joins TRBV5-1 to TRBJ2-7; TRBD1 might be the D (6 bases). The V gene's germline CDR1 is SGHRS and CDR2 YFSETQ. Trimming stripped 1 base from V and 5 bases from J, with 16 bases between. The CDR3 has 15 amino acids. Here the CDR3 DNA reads TGCGCCAGCAGCTTGCGGACAGCCCTGTCCCACGAGCAGTACTTC. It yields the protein CASSLRTALSHEQYF.

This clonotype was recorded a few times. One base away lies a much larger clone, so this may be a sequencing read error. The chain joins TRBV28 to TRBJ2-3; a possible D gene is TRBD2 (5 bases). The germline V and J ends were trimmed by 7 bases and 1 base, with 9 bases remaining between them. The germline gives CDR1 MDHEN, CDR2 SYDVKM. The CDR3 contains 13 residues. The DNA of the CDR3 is TGTGCCAGCAACTTCGGGGGCACAGATACGCAGTATTTT. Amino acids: CASNFGGTDTQYF.